Shown below are 29 T cell receptor beta chains from a single sample sequenced in a study of T cell responses to AZD1222 COVID-19 vaccine. The data were produced by immunoSEQ multiplex PCR, yet TCRdb's version contains in-frame clones alone and is incomplete. This sample carries approximately 170,000 clones, more than 80% of them seen once, and the ten largest clones take about 6.9%. The material sequenced was peripheral blood, taken on day 0 of AZD1222 vaccination. The receptor source for this set is an adult in good health.

The CDR3 nucleotides read TGCGCCAGCAGTACGACTAGCGGGGGAACAGATACGCAGTATTTT. It encodes CASSTTSGGTDTQYF. The J gene is TRBJ2-3, the V gene TRBV23-1; TRBD2 matches 12 bases. TRBV23-1 is an open reading frame, and its role is uncertain. The J segment lost 3 bases and the V segment lost 5 bases, leaving 3 bases of the junction unmatched. This CDR3 has 15 residues.

This chain joins TRBV21-1 and TRBJ1-3; TRBD1, the table's D call, lacks a check against the DNA. TRBV21-1 is noted as a pseudogene. The CDR3 has 15 residues. CDR3 coding DNA: TGTGCCAGCAGCAAAGCCAGGGGCTCTGGAAACACCATATATTTT. This encodes CASSKARGSGNTIYF.

This clone was recorded once. The gene calls are TRBV5-1 and TRBJ1-2; 9 bases agree with TRBD1. J lost 8 bases, V lost 4 bases, and 3 bases had no gene match. CDR3 length: 12 amino acids. Germline V gives CDR1 SGHRS, CDR2 YFSETQ. The CDR3 reads CASSTGGEGYTF. For the CDR3, the DNA is TGCGCCAGCAGCACAGGGGGCGAAGGCTACACCTTC.

The chain employs TRBV18 and TRBJ1-4, with a tentative D call TRBD1 (6 bases). The CDR3 sequence is 13 residues long. V lost 2 bases to trimming and J lost 5 bases, with 6 bases between them. CDR1 is KGHSH, CDR2 LQKENI, per germline. The CDR3 spells CASSPGQNEKLFF. The CDR3 nucleotides are TGTGCCAGCTCACCAGGACAGAATGAAAAACTGTTTTTT.

This chain links TRBV9 with TRBJ2-1; 10 positions agree with TRBD2. Trimming removed 0 bases from V and 0 bases from J; junction bases left unmatched: 6. The CDR3 is 18 residues long. Germline values: CDR1 SGDLS, CDR2 YYNGEE. The CDR3, as DNA: TGTGCCAGCAGCGTAGCCCCAAGCGGGGGGGCCTCCTACAATGAGCAGTTCTTC. Encoded protein: CASSVAPSGGASYNEQFF. The full variable domain, rest sourced from reference TRBV9 and TRBJ2-1, is DSGVTQTPKHLITATGQRVTLRCSPRSGDLSVYWYQQSLDQGLQFLIQYYNGEERAKGNILERFSAQQFPDLHSELNLSSLELGDSALYFCASSVAPSGGASYNEQFFGPGTRLTVL.

The chain recombines TRBV28 with TRBJ2-7; 11 nucleotides line up with TRBD1. The J segment lost 7 bases and the V segment lost 5 bases, leaving 13 bases of the junction unmatched. Per the germline V gene, CDR1 is MDHEN and CDR2 is SYDVKM. The CDR3 spans 16 residues. The CDR3 coding sequence is TGTGCCAGCAGTGGCACCTTGGACAGGGGGCGAGGGGAGCAGTACTTC. This encodes CASSGTLDRGRGEQYF. The full variable domain, in which reference TRBV28 and TRBJ2-7 provide the parts outside the CDR3, is DVKVTQSSRYLVKRTGEKVFLECVQDMDHENMFWYRQDPGLGLRLIYFSYDVKMKEKGDIPEGYSVSREKKERFSLILESASTNQTSMYLCASSGTLDRGRGEQYFGPGTRLTVT.

V and J are TRBV6-2 or TRBV6-3 and TRBJ2-5; D remains unclear. The CDR3 runs 15 residues. Germline V gene data show CDR1 as MNHEY and CDR2 as SVGEGT. The germline V and J ends were trimmed by 0 bases and 1 base, with 9 bases remaining between them. This CDR3 reads CASSYSTGFQETQYF. The CDR3 nucleotides are TGTGCCAGCAGTTACTCGACCGGGTTCCAAGAGACCCAGTACTTC.

The rearrangement joins TRBV4-2 to TRBJ1-2; no firm D call. CDR1 is LGHNA and CDR2 is YNFKEQ in the germline V gene. The V end lost 6 bases, the J end lost 0 bases, and 14 bases lay between the germline ends. The CDR3 loop spans 15 amino acids. CDR3 in amino acids: CASSPEIGANYGYTF. The CDR3 coding sequence is TGTGCCAGCAGTCCTGAGATAGGAGCTAACTATGGCTACACCTTC.

This sequence joins TRBV3-1 (or the pseudogene TRBV3-2) and TRBJ1-3; no firm D call. The CDR3 consists of 17 residues. Germline CDR1 and CDR2: LGHDT and YNNKEL (reference sequence). With 4 bases removed from V and 0 bases from J, the gap between germline ends came to 16 bases. DNA of the CDR3: TGTGCCAGCAGCCGACAATCCCCAGCGACCTCTGGAAACACCATATATTTT. Translated, it gives CASSRQSPATSGNTIYF.

Only a few counts were recorded for this clone. The genes are TRBV6-5 and TRBJ2-3; 13 bases are a match to TRBD2. The V gene's germline CDR1 is MNHEY and CDR2 SVGAGI. The CDR3 runs to 15 residues. The junction had 2 bases not matched to a gene; V was cut back by 4 bases and J by 4 bases. This CDR3 reads CASSLTSGGPDTQYF. The CDR3 nucleotides are TGTGCCAGCAGTTTGACTAGCGGGGGGCCAGATACGCAGTATTTT.

The chain is built from TRBV9 and TRBJ2-7; no reliable D call. The V end lost 4 bases, the J end lost 2 bases, and 16 bases lay between the germline ends. The CDR3 extends over 15 amino acids. CDR1 is SGDLS and CDR2 is YYNGEE in the germline V gene. The CDR3 coding sequence is TGTGCCAGCAGCCCCGGTCGGCCGTACGCCTACGAGCAGTACTTC. Translating gives CASSPGRPYAYEQYF.

V usage is TRBV4-3 and J usage is TRBJ2-2; D may be TRBD1 (5 bases). The CDR3 runs to 16 residues. The ends were cut back, 1 base at V and 0 bases at J, with 9 bases in the middle. CDR1 LGHNA and CDR2 YSLEER come from the germline V gene. The CDR3 protein is CASSQGPQANTGELFF. CDR3 DNA: TGCGCCAGCAGCCAAGGCCCACAGGCGAACACCGGGGAGCTGTTTTTT.

Concerning this clone: Other DNA sequences in this specimen translate into the identical CDR3. CDR3 in amino acids: CSVEGGGSYEQYF. DNA of the CDR3: TGCAGCGTTGAAGGAGGAGGGAGCTACGAGCAGTACTTC. The chain couples TRBV29-1 to TRBJ2-7; a possible D gene is TRBD2 (6 bases). The germline V gene has CDR1 SQVTM and CDR2 ANQGSEA. The CDR3 length is 13 residues. The V gene lost 1 base and the J gene lost 3 bases, with 10 bases spanning the gap.

J is TRBJ1-6 and V is TRBV11-2, with TRBD1 matching over 7 bases. The CDR3 extends over 15 amino acids. Germline CDR1 SGHAT, CDR2 FQNNGV. The ends lost 5 bases at V and 3 bases at J; junction bases unmatched: 4. The CDR3 nucleotides read TGTGCCAGCAGCCCCAGGACAGGCTATAATTCACCCCTCCACTTT. Translation: CASSPRTGYNSPLHF. Looking up the rest from reference TRBV11-2 and TRBJ1-6 gives the full variable domain: EAGVAQSPRYKIIEKRQSVAFWCNPISGHATLYWYQQILGQGPKLLIQFQNNGVVDDSQLPKDRFSAERLKGVDSTLKIQPAKLEDSAVYLCASSPRTGYNSPLHFGNGTRLTVT.

The J gene is TRBJ2-5, the V gene TRBV11-2; D is unclear. In germline, CDR1 is SGHAT, CDR2 FQNNGV. The V end was cut by 1 base, the J end by 5 bases, with 14 bases between. The CDR3 has 15 amino acids. The CDR3 spells CASSLGMSELETQYF. The DNA for the CDR3 is TGTGCCAGCAGCTTAGGCATGTCCGAGCTGGAGACCCAGTACTTC.

The V and J genes are TRBV6-2 or TRBV6-3 and TRBJ2-7, with 9 bases identical to TRBD1. The CDR3 length is 16 residues. Germline CDR1 reads MNHEY; CDR2 reads SVGEGT. Trimming removed 2 bases from V and 3 bases from J; junction bases left unmatched: 8. In DNA, the CDR3 is TGTGCCAGCAGTTACCGCACGGGACAGGGTTACTACGAGCAGTACTTC. Translated, it gives CASSYRTGQGYYEQYF.

The V call is TRBV5-4, the J call TRBJ2-3; D is ambiguous. Looked up from germline, CDR1 is SGHNT and CDR2 is YYREEE (reference sequence). CDR3 length equals 13 residues. V shed 10 bases and J shed 4 bases, with 16 bases lying between them. In DNA form, the CDR3 reads TGTGCCGTTAGCCTGGGAATTTCAGATACGCAGTATTTT. Protein: CAVSLGISDTQYF.

The chain carries TRBV29-1 and TRBJ2-4, with D perhaps TRBD2 (5 bases). This CDR3 region has 15 residues. The V end lost 4 bases, the J end lost 0 bases, and 13 bases lay between the germline ends. Germline CDR1 is SQVTM and CDR2 is ANQGSEA. The CDR3: CSVAGDALAKNIQYF. CDR3 DNA: TGCAGCGTTGCCGGGGATGCCCTAGCCAAAAACATTCAGTACTTC.

The chain uses TRBV5-6 and TRBJ2-1; D perhaps matches TRBD2 (5 bases). CDR3 size: 14 residues. The germline V and J ends were trimmed by 4 bases and 9 bases, with 17 bases remaining between them. Germline CDR1 and CDR2: SGHDT and YYEEEE. The CDR3 DNA follows: TGTGCCAGCAGCCCTGGAGGTTTTCGCGGTGAGCAGTTCTTC. This sequence encodes CASSPGGFRGEQFF.

This chain connects TRBV19 to TRBJ2-3; 7 nucleotides agree with TRBD1. CDR1 is LNHDA and CDR2 is SQIVND in the germline V gene (reference sequence). CDR3 length: 16 amino acids. V lost 2 bases and J lost 1; bases outside the gene matches: 6. In nucleotides, the CDR3 is TGTGCCAGTAGTATAAAGACAGGGTTCGGCACAGATACGCAGTATTTT. Protein: CASSIKTGFGTDTQYF.

This chain uses TRBV4-2 with TRBJ2-3, with 11 bases fitting TRBD2. V shed 3 bases, J shed 2 bases, and the junction held 4 bases outside the gene matches. Germline V lookup: CDR1 LGHNA, CDR2 YNFKEQ. This CDR3 comprises 16 residues. The CDR3 nucleotides read TGTGCCAGCAGCCACGGGACTAGCGGATACACAGATACGCAGTATTTT. Its protein product is CASSHGTSGYTDTQYF.

The chain has TRBV12-5 and TRBJ1-4; TRBD1 might be the D (5 bases). The CDR3 loop spans 11 amino acids. The germline V and J ends were trimmed by 5 bases and 12 bases, with 10 bases remaining between them. Germline V gene data show CDR1 as LGHNT and CDR2 as FRNRAP. CDR3 region: CASGRQYELFF. The CDR3 region has the DNA TGTGCTAGTGGTAGACAGTACGAACTGTTTTTT.

The chain joins TRBV27 to TRBJ2-7, with 8 bases identical to TRBD1. The V segment lost 0 bases and the J segment 3 bases; nucleotides outside the gene matches: 4. Germline values: CDR1 MNHEY, CDR2 SMNVEV (reference sequence). The CDR3 is 15 residues long. The CDR3 loop is CASSLSGGQDYEQYF. The CDR3 nucleotides read TGTGCCAGCAGTTTATCTGGGGGACAGGACTACGAGCAGTACTTC.

The rearrangement uses TRBV6-5 and TRBJ1-6, with D hard to call. Germline V gives CDR1 MNHEY, CDR2 SVGAGI. Trimming stripped 6 bases from V and 7 bases from J, with 10 bases between. CDR3 length equals 13 residues. The CDR3 coding sequence is TGTGCCAGCAGCACCATCCCGAATTCACCCCTCCACTTT. It codes for CASSTIPNSPLHF.

This clone was picked up a small number of times. V and J are TRBV5-4 and TRBJ2-7; 9 bases are a match to TRBD2. Germline-derived CDR1 and CDR2 are SGHNT and YYREEE (reference sequence). This CDR3 comprises 18 residues. With V trimmed by 7 bases and J by 0 bases, 17 bases remained unmatched. The DNA of the CDR3 is TGTGCCAGCCCGGTGGCAGGGACTAGCCCGAGGAGCTCCTACGAGCAGTACGTC. This encodes CASPVAGTSPRSSYEQYV.

This chain links TRBV10-3 with TRBJ2-6; perhaps TRBD2 as D (5 bases). CDR3 length: 15 amino acids. CDR1 is ENHRY and CDR2 is SYGVKD in the germline V gene. Trimming took 3 bases from V and 3 from J, leaving 9 bases between them. The CDR3 loop reads CAISEFGVGANVLTF. The DNA for the CDR3 is TGTGCCATCAGTGAATTCGGGGTTGGGGCCAACGTCCTGACTTTC.

This chain links TRBV29-1 with TRBJ2-2; tentative D call: TRBD2 (5 bases). V was clipped by 6 bases and J by 0 bases, with 11 bases between them. The CDR3 consists of 14 residues. Germline-derived CDR1 and CDR2 are SQVTM and ANQGSEA. The CDR3 sequence is CSVGRDANTGELFF. The CDR3 nucleotides are TGCAGCGTGGGTCGGGATGCGAACACCGGGGAGCTGTTTTTT.

The gene calls are TRBV6-6 and TRBJ1-6; tentative D call: TRBD1 (6 bases). The CDR3 has 16 amino acids. Germline lookup yields CDR1 MNHNY and CDR2 SVGAGI (reference sequence). The V end lost 5 bases, the J end lost 6 bases, and 17 bases lay between the germline ends. CDR3 DNA sequence: TGTGCCAGCAGTCCCCGAGAAGGGGGGGTTAATTCACCCCTCCACTTT. As protein: CASSPREGGVNSPLHF.

This chain uses TRBV3-1 (or the pseudogene TRBV3-2) with TRBJ1-2; 9 bases are a match to TRBD1. Per the germline V gene, CDR1 is LGHDT and CDR2 is YNNKEL (reference sequence). V shed 3 bases and J 7 bases; nucleotides not matched to a gene: 9. The CDR3 consists of 15 residues. CDR3 nucleotide sequence: TGTGCCAGCAGCCAGATAACAGGGGGCGTAGGTGGCTACACCTTC. It translates to CASSQITGGVGGYTF.